What follows are 10 T cell receptor beta chains derived from one specimen sequenced in a study of metastatic and nonmetastatic thyroid tumors. Thyroid surgery took place with no prior treatment in any patient. Using MiXCR, TCRdb re-called clones from the PCR reads. The sample records tens of thousands of clones, 16% being singletons. Sequenced sample: blood. These receptors originate from a male donor with papillary thyroid cancer or a benign thyroid nodule (not recorded which). Some clones in this sample may be carry-over from other donors' samples.

V usage is TRBV20-1 and J usage is TRBJ2-7; TRBD2 agrees at 12 bases. The CDR3 has 14 amino acids. Germline V gene sequence: CDR1 DFQATT, CDR2 SNEGSKA (reference sequence). The J segment lost 3 bases and the V segment lost 4 bases, leaving 4 bases of the junction unmatched. CDR3 protein: CSATSGGVFYEQYF. CDR3 nucleotide sequence: TGCAGTGCTACTAGCGGGGGGGTTTTCTACGAGCAGTACTTC.

The V gene is TRBV2, the J gene TRBJ1-1; D not resolved. Germline-derived CDR1 and CDR2 are SNHLY and FYNNEI. The CDR3 runs 11 residues. V shed 10 bases and J shed 2 bases, with 8 bases lying between them. The CDR3 coding sequence is TGTGCCACACAGCAAAACACTGAAGCTTTCTTT. This sequence encodes CATQQNTEAFF.

In its sample, this clone was seen many times. The rearrangement joins TRBV5-1 to TRBJ2-7; TRBD1 or TRBD2 may be the D gene (5 bases each). The germline V gene encodes CDR1 SGHRS and CDR2 YFSETQ. The ends were cut back, 2 bases at V and 2 bases at J, with 14 bases in the middle. The CDR3 runs 15 residues. CDR3 in DNA: TGCGCCAGCAGCTTTGCTTCTTGGGACCCCTACGAGCAGTACTTC. Translating it yields CASSFASWDPYEQYF.

As to this clone: A much larger clone differs from this one at a single base, so this may be a read error. Other DNA sequences in this specimen translate into the identical CDR3. CDR3 residues: CSAGKSAEETQYF. CDR3 sequence (DNA): TGCAGTGCTGGCAAATCGGCCGAAGAGACCCAGTACTTC. The chain has TRBV20-1 and TRBJ2-5; no reliable D call. From germline, CDR1 is DFQATT and CDR2 SNEGSKA (reference sequence). V lost 5 bases and J lost 3, with 13 bases in between. The CDR3 runs to 13 residues.

This clone showed up many times. The rearrangement joins TRBV7-9 to TRBJ1-2; D not resolved. The V end was cut by 5 bases, the J end by 2 bases, with 15 bases between. From germline, CDR1 is SEHNR and CDR2 FQNEAQ (reference sequence). The CDR3 covers 15 residues. The CDR3 DNA sequence: TGTGCCAGCAGCGCCATTGGCAGAGTAAACTATGGCTACACCTTC. It translates to CASSAIGRVNYGYTF.

This clone came up many times. This chain joins TRBV4-1 and TRBJ1-1, with D possibly being TRBD1 (6 bases). Germline values: CDR1 MGHRA, CDR2 YSYEKL. This CDR3 has 15 residues. Trimming removed 1 base from V and 4 bases from J, with 13 bases in between. The CDR3 DNA reads as TGCGCCAGCAGCCAAGGTAGGGGAGGGGGCACTGAAGCTTTCTTT. This gives the protein CASSQGRGGGTEAFF.

This clone occurred once. The chain carries TRBV30 and TRBJ1-2; D is undetermined. This CDR3 contains 12 residues. V dropped 5 bases and J dropped 4 bases, with 11 bases sitting between them. Per germline, CDR1 GTSNPN and CDR2 SVGIG (reference sequence). In DNA, the CDR3 is TGTGCCTGGCAGGACGGAGTCTATGGCTACACCTTC. This codes for CAWQDGVYGYTF.

This clone came up many times. The gene calls are TRBV9 and TRBJ2-1, with D possibly matching TRBD2 (6 bases). CDR3 length: 16 amino acids. V shed 4 bases and J shed 3 bases, with 17 bases lying between them. Germline V gene lookup returns CDR1 SGDLS and CDR2 YYNGEE. CDR3 coding DNA: TGTGCCAGCAGCCCTACTACCGGGACTGGCTACAATGAGCAGTTCTTC. This translates into CASSPTTGTGYNEQFF.

This clone was found many times. This sequence joins TRBV7-9 and TRBJ2-7; D remains unclear. CDR3 length equals 14 residues. V dropped 3 bases and J dropped 0 bases, with 9 bases sitting between them. Germline CDR1 SEHNR, CDR2 FQNEAQ (reference sequence). In DNA form, the CDR3 reads TGTGCCAGCAGCTTTCCAGGCGGCTCCTACGAGCAGTACTTC. Amino acids: CASSFPGGSYEQYF. Full variable domain (remainder filled in from reference TRBV7-9 and TRBJ2-7): DTGVSQNPRHKITKRGQNVTFRCDPISEHNRLYWYRQTLGQGPEFLTYFQNEAQLEKSRLLSDRFSAERPKGSFSTLEIQRTEQGDSAMYLCASSFPGGSYEQYFGPGTRLTVT.

The V gene is TRBV11-1, the J gene TRBJ2-1, with D unresolved. The germline V gene encodes CDR1 SGHAT and CDR2 FQDESV (reference sequence). V was cut by 4 bases and J by 4 bases, with 20 bases left in between. The CDR3 covers 17 residues. The CDR3 nucleotides read TGTGCCAGCAGCTCCCTCGCAGCTTGGGCCCGATACAATGAGCAGTTCTTC. Amino acid sequence: CASSSLAAWARYNEQFF.